These 22 T cell receptor beta chains were all obtained from the same sample, sequenced in a study of PD-1 blockade in mismatch repair-deficient tumors. Sequencing was performed with immunoSEQ multiplex PCR; in TCRdb, only in-frame clones are kept and a portion is missing. This table holds about 39,000 clones, over 80% found once. Sequenced here: PBMCs, sampled approximately 9 months after starting pembrolizumab. The receptors were sampled from an adult with mismatch repair-deficient cancer.

This chain links TRBV28 with TRBJ2-7, with 10 bases fitting TRBD1. V lost 6 bases to trimming and J lost 3 bases; unmatched junction nucleotides: 8. The V gene's germline CDR1 is MDHEN and CDR2 SYDVKM. The CDR3 runs to 15 residues. The CDR3 here is CASSPLRDRGYEQYF. The CDR3 DNA follows: TGTGCCAGCAGCCCCCTCCGGGACAGGGGCTACGAGCAGTACTTC.

This clone has only a few counts. V is TRBV28 and J is TRBJ2-3, with 9 bases matching TRBD2. Germline values: CDR1 MDHEN, CDR2 SYDVKM. V shed 5 bases, J shed 5 bases, and the junction held 11 bases outside the gene matches. CDR3 length: 16 amino acids. CDR3 amino acids: CASSLGGSGRLDTQYF. The CDR3 bases are TGTGCCAGCAGTCTGGGTGGTAGCGGGAGATTAGATACGCAGTATTTT.

The chain combines TRBV11-3 with TRBJ2-2, with 10 bases aligning to TRBD2. The J segment lost 7 bases and the V segment lost 5 bases, leaving 7 bases of the junction unmatched. Per the germline V gene, CDR1 is SGHNT and CDR2 is YENEEA. This CDR3 region has 15 residues. In DNA, the CDR3 is TGTGCCAGCAGCAAATCCCTAGCGGGAGTCGGGGAGCTGTTTTTT. Translating it yields CASSKSLAGVGELFF. The full variable domain, rest sourced from reference TRBV11-3 and TRBJ2-2, is EAGVVQSPRYKIIEKKQPVAFWCNPISGHNTLYWYLQNLGQGPELLIRYENEEAVDDSQLPKDRFSAERLKGVDSTLKIQPAELGDSAVYLCASSKSLAGVGELFFGEGSRLTVL.

This CDR3 reads CASSVTGNTIYF. CDR3 in DNA: TGTGCCAGCAGCGTCACTGGAAACACCATATATTTT. This chain uses TRBV9 with TRBJ1-3; D ambiguous. Between the trimmed V and J ends, which lost 2 bases and 2 bases, there was a span of 2 bases. From germline, CDR1 is SGDLS and CDR2 YYNGEE. The length of the CDR3 is 12 residues.

The rearrangement joins TRBV5-6 to TRBJ2-5; D is undetermined. From germline, CDR1 is SGHDT and CDR2 YYEEEE. V was trimmed by 0 bases and J by 10 bases, leaving 16 bases between them. The CDR3 runs to 14 residues. CDR3 amino acids: CASSLGSRVVGQYF. The CDR3 coding sequence is TGTGCCAGCAGCTTGGGGTCACGGGTCGTGGGCCAGTACTTC.

This chain links TRBV30 with TRBJ2-2, with 7 bases fitting TRBD1. This CDR3 contains 16 residues. In germline, CDR1 is GTSNPN, CDR2 SVGIG (reference sequence). V trimming: 3 bases; J trimming: 2 bases; junction bases outside the gene matches: 9. The CDR3, as DNA: TGTGCCTGGAGGGCGGCCGGGACAGTTAACACCGGGGAGCTGTTTTTT. Amino acids: CAWRAAGTVNTGELFF.

This clone was detected a few times. The genes are TRBV11-3 and TRBJ2-7; 7 nucleotides line up with TRBD1. Germline V CDR1 and CDR2: SGHNT, YENEEA. This CDR3 contains 14 residues. The trim removed 4 bases at V and 7 bases at J, leaving 10 bases unmatched. CDR3 amino acids: CASSSAGQVGEQYF. The CDR3 coding sequence is TGTGCCAGCAGCTCCGCCGGACAGGTGGGTGAGCAGTACTTC.

The chain recombines TRBV10-2 with TRBJ2-4; tentatively, D is TRBD2 (6 bases). The V end was cut by 3 bases, the J end by 1 base, with 10 bases between. CDR1 and CDR2 (germline): WSHSY, SAAADI. The CDR3 is 15 amino acids. In DNA, the CDR3 is TGCGCCAGCAGTGAATCCGGGGGTGCCAAAAACATTCAGTACTTC. Its protein is CASSESGGAKNIQYF.

This clone was picked up one time. The chain couples TRBV18 to TRBJ2-5; TRBD1 matches at 8 bases. V lost 6 bases to trimming and J lost 9 bases; unmatched junction nucleotides: 15. Germline loops: CDR1 KGHSH, CDR2 LQKENI. This CDR3 spans 15 amino acids. This CDR3 is CASSQRQGLLEAQYF. The CDR3 coding sequence is TGTGCCAGCTCCCAGAGACAGGGGCTACTGGAGGCCCAGTACTTC.

The chain uses TRBV9 and TRBJ2-7; 8 nucleotides agree with TRBD1. This CDR3 contains 15 residues. The germline CDR1 and CDR2 sequences are SGDLS and YYNGEE. J gave up 4 bases and V 4 bases, and 10 bases lay outside the gene matches. The CDR3 reads CASSIGAGGTYEQYF. CDR3 nucleotide sequence: TGTGCCAGCAGCATCGGGGCAGGGGGCACGTACGAGCAGTACTTC.

J is TRBJ1-2 and V is TRBV9; D not resolved. Trimming shortened V by 0 bases and J by 8 bases, and 14 bases separated the two germline ends. The germline V gene encodes CDR1 SGDLS and CDR2 YYNGEE. CDR3 size: 14 residues. Here the CDR3 reads CASSVGSLNGGYTF. CDR3 sequence (DNA): TGTGCCAGCAGCGTAGGTTCACTAAACGGGGGCTACACCTTC.

The gene calls are TRBV28 and TRBJ1-2; 11 nucleotides match TRBD1. The CDR3 totals 16 residues. Germline loops: CDR1 MDHEN, CDR2 SYDVKM. With 8 bases clipped from V and 3 bases from J, the junction kept 11 bases outside the gene matches. The CDR3 loop reads CASVEPDRGRDYGYTF. The CDR3 coding sequence is TGTGCCAGCGTCGAACCGGACAGGGGGCGCGACTATGGCTACACCTTC.

The chain uses TRBV5-1 and TRBJ1-6, with D uncertain. The CDR3 is made up of 16 amino acids. With 0 bases removed from V and 7 bases from J, the gap between germline ends came to 14 bases. CDR1 is SGHRS, CDR2 YFSETQ, per germline. CDR3 amino acids: CASSLAGGNLNSPLHF. The CDR3 DNA sequence: TGCGCCAGCAGCTTGGCCGGCGGCAACCTGAATTCACCCCTCCACTTT.

This chain links TRBV2 with TRBJ1-5; 12 nucleotides line up with TRBD1. The CDR3 contains 16 residues. V gave up 8 bases and J gave up 3 bases; unmatched junction bases: 8. CDR1 is SNHLY, CDR2 FYNNEI, per germline. Here the CDR3 reads CASSWDRGQVNQPQHF. Written as DNA, the CDR3 is TGTGCCAGCTCCTGGGACAGGGGGCAGGTCAATCAGCCCCAGCATTTT. Using reference TRBV2 and TRBJ1-5 for the parts outside the CDR3, the full variable domain is EPEVTQTPSHQVTQMGQEVILRCVPISNHLYFYWYRQILGQKVEFLVSFYNNEISEKSEIFDDQFSVERPDGSNFTLKIRSTKLEDSAMYFCASSWDRGQVNQPQHFGDGTRLSIL.

The CDR3 sequence: CASSIPSGTSGYTDTQYF. DNA for the CDR3: TGTGCCAGCAGTATTCCTAGCGGGACTAGCGGGTACACAGATACGCAGTATTTT. The V call is TRBV28, the J call TRBJ2-3, with 12 bases lining up with TRBD2. This CDR3 comprises 18 residues. CDR1 is MDHEN, CDR2 SYDVKM, per germline. Germline trimming cut 5 bases from V and 2 bases from J; bases unmatched to any gene: 11.

The CDR3, as DNA: TGCGCCAGCCGGCCTGAAAACGGGACAGGGAGGGCGTACCAAGAGACCCAGTACTTC. It specifies CASRPENGTGRAYQETQYF. The J gene is TRBJ2-5, the V gene TRBV5-1; TRBD1 matches 9 bases. In germline, CDR1 is SGHRS, CDR2 YFSETQ. The CDR3 is made up of 19 amino acids. Trimming removed 7 bases from V and 0 bases from J; junction bases left unmatched: 19.

This sequence joins TRBV28 and TRBJ1-2; TRBD1 might be the D (5 bases). Germline CDR1 MDHEN, CDR2 SYDVKM. Trimming stripped 10 bases from V and 1 base from J, with 13 bases between. This CDR3 spans 13 amino acids. CDR3 nucleotides: TGTGCCACCACACGGGGGTTTAACTATGGCTACACCTTC. Encoded protein: CATTRGFNYGYTF.

This chain links TRBV7-6 with TRBJ1-1; D perhaps matches TRBD1 (5 bases). CDR1 SGHVS and CDR2 FNYEAQ come from the germline V gene. The CDR3 runs to 12 residues. Trimming took off 0 bases at V and 11 bases at J, with 10 bases between the two ends. CDR3 loop: CASSLARGEAFF. For the CDR3, the DNA is TGTGCCAGCAGCTTAGCACGGGGGGAGGCTTTCTTT.

This chain joins TRBV7-3 and TRBJ2-5; 8 positions agree with TRBD1. Germline V gives CDR1 SGHTA, CDR2 FQGTGA. The junction had 3 bases not matched to a gene; V was cut back by 5 bases and J by 1 base. The CDR3 loop spans 14 amino acids. The CDR3 is CASSPTGVQETQYF. For the CDR3, the DNA is TGTGCCAGCAGCCCGACAGGGGTCCAAGAGACCCAGTACTTC.

The chain combines TRBV5-1 with TRBJ2-5; possible D gene TRBD2, 6 bases. This CDR3 spans 14 amino acids. Germline assignment: CDR1 SGHRS and CDR2 YFSETQ. The ends were cut back, 0 bases at V and 4 bases at J, with 10 bases in the middle. In DNA form, the CDR3 reads TGCGCCAGCAGCTTGGGGAGGGCCCCAGAGACCCAGTACTTC. Translation gives CASSLGRAPETQYF.

The chain recombines TRBV27 with TRBJ2-5, with 14 bases lining up with TRBD2. J lost 4 bases, V lost 5 bases, and 6 bases had no gene match. Germline assignment: CDR1 MNHEY and CDR2 SMNVEV (reference sequence). The CDR3 runs 16 residues. CDR3 DNA: TGTGCCAGCAGTCCTGGACTAGCGGGAGGTCCAGAGACCCAGTACTTC. Translated, it gives CASSPGLAGGPETQYF.

The chain has TRBV6-6 and TRBJ2-1; 7 bases agree with TRBD2. Germline V gene sequence: CDR1 MNHNY, CDR2 SVGAGI (reference sequence). CDR3 length: 16 residues. The ends lost 2 bases at V and 2 bases at J; junction bases unmatched: 6. CDR3 region: CASSYLSGEPYNEQFF. Here the CDR3 DNA reads TGTGCCAGCAGTTACCTCAGCGGGGAGCCCTACAATGAGCAGTTCTTC.